These 18 T cell receptor beta chains originate from one sample sequenced in a study of OX40 agonist ivuxolimab in advanced cancers. TCRdb's table, derived via immunoSEQ multiplex PCR, lists solely in-frame clones and lacks some. Here the sample spans around 100,000 clones, around 89% being singletons. The material sequenced was CD4+ or CD8+ T cells sorted from blood, taken in a trial of the OX40 agonist ivuxolimab. The receptors here all came from an adult with an advanced solid tumor such as melanoma, head and neck, liver or kidney cancer.

The DNA of the CDR3 is TGCGCCAGCAGCACGGGACAGGGGGTTGATGGCTACACCTTC. The encoded protein is CASSTGQGVDGYTF. This chain links TRBV5-1 with TRBJ1-2; TRBD1 aligns across 11 bases. The CDR3 contains 14 residues. J was trimmed by 6 bases and V by 4 bases; bases with no gene match: 5. The V gene's germline CDR1 is SGHRS and CDR2 YFSETQ.

The rearrangement uses TRBV10-1 and TRBJ1-1, with D uncertain. The length of the CDR3 is 13 residues. Germline V gene data show CDR1 as WNHNN and CDR2 as SYGVQD (reference sequence). V dropped 1 base and J dropped 0 bases, with 3 bases sitting between them. The CDR3 DNA sequence: TGCGCCAGCAGTGAGTTCGTGAACACTGAAGCTTTCTTT. This gives the protein CASSEFVNTEAFF.

V is TRBV27 and J is TRBJ2-5, with D possibly being TRBD1 (5 bases). CDR3 size: 14 residues. The V gene lost 3 bases and the J gene lost 4 bases, with 12 bases spanning the gap. Germline V gene data show CDR1 as MNHEY and CDR2 as SMNVEV (reference sequence). The CDR3 nucleotides read TGTGCCAGCAGTTTTCAGGGTTCGGGAGAGACCCAGTACTTC. As protein: CASSFQGSGETQYF.

The chain combines TRBV2 with TRBJ1-1; D call uncertain. This CDR3 is built from 15 residues. Per germline, CDR1 SNHLY and CDR2 FYNNEI. The V end lost 6 bases, the J end lost 8 bases, and 22 bases lay between the germline ends. The CDR3 nucleotides are TGTGCCAGCAGGGGTATCCAGAGGAACCCTCGAGAAGCTTTCTTT. Its protein product is CASRGIQRNPREAFF.

This chain uses TRBV19 with TRBJ2-1; D is ambiguous. The germline V and J ends were trimmed by 5 bases and 6 bases, with 17 bases remaining between them. The CDR3 totals 15 residues. Germline values: CDR1 LNHDA, CDR2 SQIVND (reference sequence). Here the CDR3 reads CASSAGPAIGNEQFF. CDR3 DNA sequence: TGTGCCAGTAGTGCTGGACCCGCGATAGGCAATGAGCAGTTCTTC.

The chain joins TRBV25-1 to TRBJ1-6; D possibly corresponds to TRBD1 (6 bases). The CDR3 consists of 16 residues. Germline CDR1 and CDR2: MGHDK and SYGVNS. V lost 2 bases and J lost 10, with 18 bases in between. In DNA, the CDR3 is TGTGCCAGCAGTGAACCGACCGGGATGGGGGGCTCACCCCTCCACTTT. Protein product: CASSEPTGMGGSPLHF.

V and J are TRBV11-2 and TRBJ2-7; the D gene could be TRBD1 or TRBD2 (9 bases each). Deletions cut 5 bases from V and 5 bases from J, with 16 bases between. Germline V gene data show CDR1 as SGHAT and CDR2 as FQNNGV. This CDR3 contains 14 residues. In DNA form, the CDR3 reads TGTGCCAGCAGCCCTAGCGGGACAGGGCACGAGCAGTACTTC. It specifies CASSPSGTGHEQYF.

This sequence joins TRBV30 and TRBJ1-1; 8 bases align to TRBD1. This CDR3 has 13 residues. V dropped 3 bases and J dropped 10; count of bases not matched to a gene: 10. CDR1 is GTSNPN, CDR2 SVGIG, per germline (reference sequence). Here the CDR3 DNA reads TGTGCCTGGAGCAGGACAGGGAATGGAGTAGCTTTCTTT. This translates into CAWSRTGNGVAFF.

The CDR3 nucleotides read TGTGCCAGCAGGGGGGGTGGGAGCTCCTACAATGAGCAGTTCTTC. Translated, it gives CASRGGGSSYNEQFF. The V gene is TRBV6-1, the J gene TRBJ2-1; D possibly corresponds to TRBD2 (6 bases). In germline, CDR1 is MNHNS, CDR2 SASEGT. The CDR3 loop spans 15 amino acids. Trimming took off 6 bases at V and 0 bases at J, with 12 bases between the two ends.

The V gene is TRBV10-2, the J gene TRBJ2-7, with D perhaps TRBD1 (6 bases). Germline V gene sequence: CDR1 WSHSY, CDR2 SAAADI. The CDR3 consists of 13 residues. V shed 3 bases and J shed 7 bases, with 13 bases lying between them. The CDR3 DNA is TGCGCCAGCAGTGAACAGGGTCTGGGGGAGCAGTACTTC. Residues: CASSEQGLGEQYF.

V and J are TRBV7-2 and TRBJ2-7; TRBD1 or TRBD2 may be the D gene (6 bases each). Germline CDR1 is SGHTA and CDR2 is FQGNSA. V lost 4 bases, J lost 1 base, and 11 bases lay in between. The CDR3 totals 14 residues. The chain's CDR3 is CASSSGGLSYEQYF. The CDR3 DNA reads TGTGCCAGCAGCTCTGGGGGGCTTTCCTACGAGCAGTACTTC. Full variable domain (missing parts from reference TRBV7-2 and TRBJ2-7): GAGVSQSPSNKVTEKGKDVELRCDPISGHTALYWYRQSLGQGLEFLIYFQGNSAPDKSGLPSDRFSAERTGGSVSTLTIQRTQQEDSAVYLCASSSGGLSYEQYFGPGTRLTVT.

There are a few counts of this clone. The rearrangement joins TRBV29-1 to TRBJ1-1; no clear D gene. The germline V and J ends were trimmed by 4 bases and 0 bases, with 6 bases remaining between them. The CDR3 extends over 12 amino acids. Germline V lookup: CDR1 SQVTM, CDR2 ANQGSEA. The chain's CDR3 is CSVVRVNTEAFF. The CDR3 DNA follows: TGCAGCGTTGTAAGGGTGAACACTGAAGCTTTCTTT.

The J gene is TRBJ2-3, the V gene TRBV6-1; 8 nucleotides line up with TRBD2. Trimming cost V 6 bases and J 5 bases; bases outside gene matches: 10. Per germline, CDR1 MNHNS and CDR2 SASEGT. The CDR3 loop spans 15 amino acids. CDR3 in DNA: TGTGCCAGCAGCGGTGGACTAGCTTCCCGAGATACGCAGTATTTT. It translates to CASSGGLASRDTQYF.

This rearrangement joins TRBV5-1 to TRBJ1-2; D is perhaps TRBD1 (5 bases). This CDR3 region has 13 residues. V was pared by 0 bases and J by 8 bases, with 11 bases between. Per germline, CDR1 SGHRS and CDR2 YFSETQ. CDR3 residues: CASSLAAGPGYTF. For the CDR3, the DNA is TGCGCCAGCAGCTTGGCGGCAGGGCCCGGCTACACCTTC. Supplemented by reference TRBV5-1 and TRBJ1-2, the full variable domain reads KAGVTQTPRYLIKTRGQQVTLSCSPISGHRSVSWYQQTPGQGLQFLFEYFSETQRNKGNFPGRFSGRQFSNSRSEMNVSTLELGDSALYLCASSLAAGPGYTFGSGTRLTVV.

This clone has just a few counts. This rearrangement joins TRBV19 to TRBJ1-1; D unclear. The CDR3 has 11 residues. Germline V gene data show CDR1 as LNHDA and CDR2 as SQIVND (reference sequence). V was pared by 5 bases and J by 3 bases, with 4 bases between. The CDR3 protein is CASSLHTEAFF. The CDR3 DNA reads TGTGCCAGTAGTTTACACACTGAAGCTTTCTTT.

The chain carries TRBV4-2 and TRBJ2-3; no reliable D call. The CDR3 has 12 amino acids. Germline CDR1 LGHNA, CDR2 YNFKEQ. Between the trimmed V and J ends, which lost 3 bases and 2 bases, there was a span of 3 bases. The CDR3 here is CASSQLTDTQYF. CDR3 nucleotide sequence: TGTGCCAGCAGCCAGCTCACAGATACGCAGTATTTT.

The chain recombines TRBV7-2 with TRBJ2-3, with TRBD2 matching over 13 bases. V was clipped by 6 bases and J by 6 bases; unmatched bases: 12. Germline CDR1 is SGHTA and CDR2 is FQGNSA. The CDR3 runs 17 residues. The CDR3 protein is CASSLGVGLAGVDTQYF. The CDR3 nucleotides are TGTGCCAGCAGTTTGGGGGTCGGACTAGCGGGAGTCGATACGCAGTATTTT. The full variable domain, rest sourced from reference TRBV7-2 and TRBJ2-3, is GAGVSQSPSNKVTEKGKDVELRCDPISGHTALYWYRQSLGQGLEFLIYFQGNSAPDKSGLPSDRFSAERTGGSVSTLTIQRTQQEDSAVYLCASSLGVGLAGVDTQYFGPGTRLTVL.

The rearrangement uses TRBV29-1 and TRBJ2-1, with D unresolved. CDR1 is SQVTM and CDR2 is ANQGSEA in the germline V gene. This CDR3 is 13 amino acids long. V gave up 3 bases and J gave up 2 bases, with 8 bases separating them. The CDR3 nucleotides read TGCAGCGTTGAGGCCCTCGCCTACAATGAGCAGTTCTTC. Translation: CSVEALAYNEQFF.